Listed below are T cell receptor beta chains from one sample, sequenced in a study of T-cell memory formation after mild COVID-19. MiXCR was run by TCRdb on the 5' RACE reads, yielding one entry per CDR3 protein. Altogether 120,000 or so distinct CDR3 sequences are present, about 18% being singletons, with the ten largest covering 4.5% to 6.5%. Material: PBMCs or a T cell subset sorted from them (not recorded which). The receptors here all came from a man between 18 and 35 years old who had mild COVID-19 (a few samples of this study predate the infection). Cell type and time point are not known. CDR3s include the opening cysteine and the closing phenylalanine or tryptophan. D genes are given only for firm matches. Clone size is given for some rows only: seen once, a few or many times, or a class if the clone is expanded.

>.|.|TRBJ2-5|TRBV5-1
CASSLAVGGSKTQYF
TGCGCCAGCAGCTTGGCGGTAGGGGGGTCAAAGACCCAGTACTTC
>.|TRBD1|TRBJ2-5|TRBV11-2
CASSATGGGETQYF
TGTGCCAGCAGCGCGACAGGGGGCGGAGAGACCCAGTACTTC
>few|.|TRBJ2-5|TRBV3-1
CASSKADTVTQYF
TGTGCCAGCAGTAAAGCGGATACTGTAACCCAGTACTTC
>.|.|TRBJ1-2|TRBV9
CASRPDRNYGYTF
TGTGCCAGCAGACCGGACAGAAACTATGGCTACACCTTC
>few|.|TRBJ2-3|TRBV7-2
CASSLGVAGFTDTQYF
TGTGCCAGCAGCTTAGGGGTAGCAGGGTTCACAGATACGCAGTATTTT
>.|.|TRBJ1-6|TRBV7-2
CASSLSEGEGWNSPLHF
TGTGCCAGCAGCTTGTCTGAGGGGGAGGGTTGGAATTCACCCCTCCACTTT
>many|.|TRBJ2-7|TRBV20-1
CSASIQSYEQYF
TGCAGTGCTAGTATCCAGAGCTACGAGCAGTACTTC
>many|.|TRBJ2-1|TRBV7-8
CASSLAVGSPPEQFF
TGTGCCAGCAGCTTAGCAGTCGGCAGCCCCCCTGAGCAGTTCTTC
>many|TRBD2|TRBJ2-7|TRBV12-3/TRBV12-4
CASGEGFYEQYF
TGTGCCAGTGGGGAGGGTTTCTACGAGCAGTACTTC
>.|TRBD1|TRBJ2-5|TRBV18
CASSYQQGGQETQYF
TGTGCCAGCTCCTACCAACAGGGGGGACAAGAGACCCAGTACTTC
>few|.|TRBJ2-3|TRBV5-1
CASSLELSGGRGDTQYF
TGCGCCAGCAGCTTGGAGTTATCGGGGGGCCGTGGAGATACGCAGTATTTT
>.|.|TRBJ2-5|TRBV7-2
CASSSTAGYQETQYF
TGTGCCAGCAGCTCCACAGCGGGTTACCAAGAGACCCAGTACTTC
>.|TRBD1|TRBJ1-2|TRBV2
CASSEGPQGARGYTF
TGTGCCAGCAGTGAAGGCCCCCAGGGGGCCCGAGGCTACACCTTC
>.|TRBD1|TRBJ1-5|TRBV12-3/TRBV12-4
CASSPGDRENQPQHF
TGTGCCAGCAGTCCCGGGGACAGGGAGAATCAGCCCCAGCATTTT
>few|TRBD1|TRBJ2-3|TRBV7-2
CASSPNPGTGTDTQYF
TGTGCCAGCAGCCCCAATCCCGGGACAGGGACAGATACGCAGTATTTT
>few|.|TRBJ2-3|TRBV5-1
CASSTDPTRGDTQYF
TGCGCCAGCAGCACGGACCCGACGAGGGGCGATACGCAGTATTTT
>few|.|TRBJ2-3|TRBV6-5
CASSYTRARDTQYF
TGTGCCAGCAGTTACACCAGGGCTAGAGATACGCAGTATTTT
>.|TRBD1|TRBJ1-6|TRBV11-2
CASSRFLAGTANSPLHF
TGTGCCAGCAGCCGATTCCTGGCCGGGACAGCTAATTCACCCCTCCACTTT
>few|.|TRBJ2-3|TRBV7-3
CASSLGGAGGADTQYF
TGTGCCAGCAGCTTGGGAGGGGCAGGGGGCGCAGATACGCAGTATTTT
>few|.|TRBJ1-1|TRBV9
CASSVDYLPFEAFF
TGTGCCAGCAGCGTCGATTACTTGCCTTTTGAGGCTTTCTTT
>few|TRBD2|TRBJ2-5|TRBV5-6
CASSLVAGGSETQYF
TGTGCCAGCAGCTTGGTAGCGGGGGGGTCGGAGACCCAGTACTTC
>.|.|TRBJ2-2|TRBV7-2
CASSFRQGSGELFF
TGTGCCAGCAGCTTTAGGCAGGGCTCCGGGGAGCTGTTTTTT
>few|.|TRBJ1-2|TRBV6-5
CASSYTGTFQHGYTF
TGTGCCAGCAGTTACACCGGGACTTTTCAGCATGGCTACACCTTC
>.|.|TRBJ2-2|TRBV10-2
CASDKTGELFF
TGCGCCAGTGATAAAACCGGGGAGCTGTTTTTT
>few|.|TRBJ2-2|TRBV15
CATSRGGINTGELFF
TGTGCCACCAGCAGAGGCGGGATTAACACCGGGGAGCTGTTTTTT
>.|.|TRBJ1-5|TRBV4-2
CASSQDVGPWPQHF
TGTGCCAGCAGCCAAGATGTGGGGCCATGGCCCCAGCATTTT
>.|TRBD2|TRBJ2-3|TRBV29-1
CSVGLLAKTDTQYF
TGCAGCGTTGGGTTACTAGCGAAGACGGATACGCAGTATTTT
>.|TRBD1|TRBJ1-1|TRBV18
CASSPEGARGTEAFF
TGTGCCAGCTCACCGGAGGGGGCGCGGGGGACTGAAGCTTTCTTT
>.|.|TRBJ2-1|TRBV29-1
CSTGQISYNEQFF
TGCAGCACAGGACAGATCTCCTACAATGAGCAGTTCTTC
>few|.|TRBJ1-2|TRBV2
CASSPTGVAGGYTF
TGTGCCAGCAGTCCGACGGGGGTGGCGGGCGGCTACACCTTC
>.|TRBD1|TRBJ1-1|TRBV18
CASSPGQQGQAFF
TGTGCCAGCTCACCGGGCCAACAGGGGCAGGCTTTCTTT
>.|TRBD2|TRBJ2-1|TRBV10-3
CAIRAGAGNEQFF
TGTGCCATCAGAGCGGGGGCCGGAAATGAGCAGTTCTTC